Presented here are 5 T cell receptor beta chains from one specimen sequenced in a study of response to subunit inactivated influenza vaccine. Each CDR3 protein gets one entry after TCRdb re-called the RT-PCR reads with MiXCR. The table has approximately 500,000 distinct CDR3 sequences, 10% to 15% seen once. Here the sequenced sample was PBMCs from blood, taken 45 days after vaccination. These TCRs come from a middle-aged man who received an inactivated influenza vaccine.

The chain combines TRBV12-3 or TRBV12-4 with TRBJ1-2; 7 bases fit TRBD1. CDR3 length equals 16 residues. The ends lost 3 bases at V and 4 bases at J; junction bases unmatched: 11. CDR3 nucleotide sequence: TGTGCCAGCAGTTTCCAAGGGACAGATCAGGTCTATGGCTACACCTTC. This codes for CASSFQGTDQVYGYTF.

The V gene is TRBV20-1, the J gene TRBJ2-1; 10 bases are shared with TRBD2. This CDR3 region has 14 residues. Unmatched junction bases numbered 9, after V lost 5 bases and J lost 8 bases. Germline V gene lookup returns CDR1 DFQATT and CDR2 SNEGSKA (reference sequence). The CDR3 protein is CSAWGKGTSDEQFF. The CDR3 bases are TGCAGTGCTTGGGGTAAAGGGACTAGCGATGAGCAGTTCTTC.

This clonotype was counted ten times or more. A read error may be the cause here, since a much bigger clone is one base away. This sequence joins TRBV20-1 and TRBJ2-2, with 9 nucleotides matching TRBD1. Germline V lookup: CDR1 DFQATT, CDR2 SNEGSKA (reference sequence). The CDR3 is made up of 17 amino acids. Written as DNA, the CDR3 is TGCTGTGCTAGAGAGGACAGGGGCTCAGAAGTCACCGGGGAGCTGTTTTTT. This gives the protein CCAREDRGSEVTGELFF.

The genes are TRBV6-1 and TRBJ1-1, with 11 bases lining up with TRBD1. The CDR3 loop spans 13 amino acids. CDR1 is MNHNS, CDR2 SASEGT, per germline. V was clipped by 6 bases and J by 8 bases; unmatched bases: 5. The CDR3 here is CASSGQGAGEAFF. In DNA, the CDR3 is TGTGCCAGCAGCGGACAGGGGGCCGGAGAAGCTTTCTTT.

The gene calls are TRBV28 and TRBJ2-5; the match to TRBD1 covers 7 bases. Germline V CDR1 and CDR2: MDHEN, SYDVKM. The CDR3 is 14 amino acids. V gave up 5 bases and J gave up 3 bases; unmatched junction bases: 6. CDR3 loop: CASSRQGAEETQYF. In nucleotides, the CDR3 is TGTGCCAGCAGTCGACAGGGTGCGGAAGAGACCCAGTACTTC.